This T cell receptor (beta chain) originates from a study of OX40 agonist ivuxolimab in advanced cancers. Per germline, CDR1 ENHRY and CDR2 SYGVKD. Trimming shortened V by 3 bases and J by 7 bases, and 15 bases separated the two germline ends. This CDR3 region has 14 residues. This clone appeared once. Its target is unknown. Profiling relied on immunoSEQ multiplex PCR, and the TCRdb table lists in-frame clones only, not all of them. The profile shows around 53,000 clones, 70% to 90% of them singletons. Overall study findings and caveats: Low normalized clonal expansion also occurred in some nonresponding patients. The specificity for antigen of the expanded peripheral T cells was not determined. More expanded clones were seen, on average, in CD8+ T cells than in CD4+. Clonal expansion was seen in CD4+ and CD8+ blood T cells by week 6 at 0.1 to 3.0 mg/kg.

The origin of this receptor is an adult with an advanced solid tumor such as melanoma, head and neck, liver or kidney cancer. The chain couples TRBV10-3 to TRBJ1-1; tentative D call: TRBD1 (6 bases). The sequences come from CD4+ or CD8+ T cells sorted from blood, collected in a trial of the OX40 agonist ivuxolimab. Here the CDR3 reads CAISERQVPGEAFF. DNA for the CDR3: TGTGCCATCAGTGAAAGACAGGTTCCGGGTGAAGCTTTCTTT.